The entry that follows covers one T cell receptor (beta chain) sequence. Its target antigen remains unknown. No qualities accompany the bases; no much larger clone lies one base away. This entry is derived from a study of blood T cell repertoires in COVID-19 (dated by TCRdb to the early 2020s). Regarding the research as a whole: The collaborator samples originated in the United States, Italy and Spain and spanned the acute and convalescent phases of COVID-19. Deeply sampled blood TCRbeta repertoires from subjects exposed to, actively infected with, or recovered from COVID-19 were included in the dataset. The material from the prospective study consisted of cDNA or gDNA derived from T cells, B-cell-depleted T cells, or PBMCs. Nearly every sample came with metadata listing a de-identified subject ID, COVID-19 status, age in years and sex. The repertoires were released in a freely available public database intended as a resource for research on the immune response to SARS-CoV-2. Where available, HLA class I and class II types were obtained from metadata supplied by the sample provider rather than from assay-based typing. The samples were drawn from two sources: the first 160 participants of the ongoing ImmuneRACE study, and about 1,300 subjects contributed by 6 global collaborators.

Study-level results and caveats: How much clinical and demographic metadata was included differed by source and by participant, and the metadata was provided uncurated.

CDR1 and CDR2, per the germline V gene, are MNHEY and SVGAGI. The CDR3 holds 14 amino acids from the cysteine to the phenylalanine. The retained sequence is limited to the CDR3, 42 bases, with the frame set at the first base. After removal of 5 bases from V and 6 bases from J, the junction retains 8 bases not matched to a gene. TCRbeta CDR3 regions were amplified from genomic DNA using the immunoSEQ Assay, a bias-controlled multiplex PCR. The study's own analysis went as follows. The number of nucleated cells in each sample was estimated by amplification of reference gene primers within the assay. Sequence reads were collapsed and filtered to measure the absolute abundance of every unique TCRbeta CDR3 rearrangement. For each sample, productive Simpson clonality was calculated by taking the square root of Simpson's diversity index across productive rearrangements. Here the immuneACCESS table is served through TCRdb, limited to in-frame sequences with V and J called. Missing clones are a known gap in these copies; in checked studies unresolved V genes cover under half, and the rest lacks a known reason. V, J and clone size derive from that table, while D and trimming were established from the DNA sequence. This sample gives fewer than 400,000 clones in total; 90% of them show up just once. The ten largest clones capture roughly 3.9% of the sample.

Participants in the prospective study were enrolled through a virtual design, were aged about 18 to 89 years, and lived in 24 United States geographic areas. To assign participants to cohorts, the prospective study relied on clinical history that participants themselves reported in a screening survey and a study questionnaire. Exposed participants were defined as having been in contact with someone with a PCR-confirmed or clinician-diagnosed COVID-19 case within 2 weeks of study entry. Each participant in the prospective study had whole blood, serum and a nasopharyngeal or oropharyngeal swab collected by mobile phlebotomists. Additional blood draws and questionnaires over an approximately 2-month period could optionally be provided by prospective study participants. Before DNA extraction, blood samples from the prospective study were shipped at room temperature or frozen.

Sequences were obtained from PBMCs or T cells enriched from blood (not recorded which). The sequence was collected from a woman aged 25 to 39 who had been exposed to COVID-19. The chain uses TRBV6-5 and TRBJ2-7, and TRBD1 aligns with 9 junction nucleotides. CDR3 sequence: CASSQTRQGGEQYF. The sequenced DNA is TGTGCCAGCAGTCAGACGAGACAGGGGGGCGAGCAGTACTTC.